The source of this T cell receptor (beta chain) is a study of cytomegalovirus exposure and HLA in healthy donors (dated by TCRdb to 2017 to 2019). As for the study more broadly: An earlier analysis of 587 of the donors reported about 300 Gb of sequence data and around 120 million unique TCR beta sequences obtained from about 179 million T cells. An early release covering 550 to 650 HLA-typed donors comprised roughly 300 gigabases of sequencing data and around 80 million unique TCR sequences. The genetic ancestry cluster associated with self-reported Caucasian donors included approximately 85% of the approximately 400 genotyped donors. The study was designed to test whether signatures of past pathogen exposure could be identified by cataloging public T cell receptors. The T cell repertoires of 700 or so subjects were profiled by immunosequencing and related to cytomegalovirus serostatus. Along with the approximately 700-subject first cohort, a separate validation cohort of around 120 different subjects was used. To predict cytomegalovirus infection status, the study combined high-throughput TCR immunosequencing, statistical association of individual TCRs with disease status, and machine learning. To study patterns of TCR occurrence, a later analysis re-analyzed previously published TCR beta repertoires from 550 to 800 donors and added high-resolution HLA genotyping. Rather than using new phenotypic data, the later analysis identified candidate immune exposures from TCR beta sequences and from how often those sequences occurred across donors. An earlier analysis of fewer than 750 of the donors used high-throughput TCR beta sequencing to judge whether each TCR beta V gene segment behaved as functional or pseudogenic. Donor age, sex, ethnicity and CMV serostatus were compiled together with the repertoire data. Genome-wide SNP genotypes for about 55% of the roughly 670 donors were used in a later genetic analysis, which treated that subset as a discovery cohort. Every discovery cohort repertoire had been produced on one sequencing platform. HLA typing included class I and class II loci at four-digit resolution. Typing coverage differed by locus: A, B, C, DRB1 and DQB1 were typed in roughly 629-630 donors, DQA1 in around 500, DPA1 in approximately 600, and DPB1 in roughly 450. A few DR-DQ haplotypes were treated as single units for association and clustering because of strong linkage in the cohort. Among a few hundred genotyped donors of the cohort, an average of about 240,000 unique TCR beta nucleotide sequences were sequenced per donor, roughly 18% of them non-productive. Overall results and qualifications from the work: According to a later genetic analysis, donors in an Asian-associated ancestry cluster had fewer N-insertions in productive TCRs than the approximately 700-donor mean. Broadly in line with IMGT annotations, most TCR beta V segments showed up in productive rearrangements about 87% or about 30% of the time in an earlier analysis of approximately 640 of the donors. Because some donors lacked HLA typing at each locus, the association tests relied only on the typed subset. In vitro tests confirmed that three of the cytomegalovirus-associated TCR beta chains recognize cytomegalovirus antigens. In the study, approximately 160 TCR beta chains were listed as associated with cytomegalovirus. A further reported finding was that TCR beta sequences accurately predicted the HLA-A and HLA-B alleles for most subjects in the first cohort. Correlated functional status among segregating V segments might reflect linkage disequilibrium, but an unknown experimental factor could not be ruled out. The authors suggested that the approach could potentially be extended to other disease states and immunological phenotypes. In this cohort, only TCR beta chains were sequenced, and detectable features were limited by the absence of alpha or paired-chain data. Across donors, most TCR sequences were observed very rarely, whereas some public TCRs were present in many individuals. According to a later analysis, parvovirus B19, influenza, CMV and Epstein-Barr virus appeared linked to several top co-occurrence clusters. The earlier analysis of about 600 of the donors excluded over 15 rarely observed V segments, including chromosome 9 orphons, because counts were too low. The classifier was reported to diagnose cytomegalovirus status with high specificity and sensitivity in both the original cohort and the validation cohort. At a false discovery rate of 0.05, a later analysis linked 16,951 TCR beta sequences to specific HLA alleles. Assigning TCR associations to individual alleles was difficult when HLA alleles, especially DR and DQ, strongly co-occurred. Some IMGT-functional V segments, including TRBV6-2 and TRBV6-3, could not be distinguished by the 87-base-pair reads and were therefore excluded. A later analysis found that TCR association rates varied across HLA loci, with DRB1 alleles showing the most associated TCRs and HLA-C alleles the fewest. In a later analysis, HLA-associated TCR beta chains showed more clonal expansion and lower generation probabilities than non-associated chains that were equally common. CMV serostatus was the only immune exposure information available for the cohort. The presence/absence analyses assumed that sequencing depth was roughly uniform across donors, and that assumption may not be true. A later analysis found that most CMV-associated TCR beta chains appeared HLA-restricted, with HLA associations seemingly driven largely by CMV exposure. An association between a missense DCLRE1C variant and V-gene and J-gene trimming of TCR beta chains was found in a later genetic analysis and replicated in an independent cohort. The sequencing pipeline was judged likely to have produced a cluster of highly shared sequence variants as a technical artifact.

In total, 666 healthy bone marrow donors made up the cohort. All cohort members were sampled while nominally healthy, although unrecorded immune exposures were likely present. The donor was CMV seropositive and belonged to the group of 250 to 350 seropositive cohort members. Every donor gave a peripheral blood sample, and the peripheral blood mononuclear cells from that sample were used for TCR beta sequencing. Genomic DNA was extracted from the blood cell samples with the Qiagen DNeasy Blood Extraction Kit. After removal of 4 bases from V and 0 bases from J, the junction retains 2 bases not matched to a gene. From the germline V gene (reference sequence), CDR1 is LNHDA and CDR2 is SQIVND. The CDR3 sequence holds 15 residues, the cysteine and phenylalanine included. Solely the CDR3 DNA is kept, with 45 bases framed from the first base. About this clone: Its antigen remains unidentified. Base-call qualities are not available, and no considerably larger clone is one nucleotide away.

Library preparation employed the immunoSEQ multiplex PCR assay. The multiplex PCR relied on a mix of 60 forward primers for TCR Vbeta segments and 13 reverse primers for TCR Jbeta segments. The CDR3 region of rearranged TCR beta genes was amplified from genomic DNA by a multiplex PCR assay. The Illumina HiSeq System was used to sequence the amplified TCR beta libraries as 87-base-pair reads. The authors processed their data as follows. A later analysis tallied around 82 million unique TCR beta chains across the 666 repertoires, and about 12 million of those chains were shared by two or more donors. Raw reads were error-corrected and collapsed into unique sequences with a nearest-neighbor algorithm that merged closely related sequences to remove PCR and sequencing errors. CDR3 sequences were aligned to IMGT reference sequences to assign V, D and J gene segments. For a sequence to be retained, a match of at least six nucleotides to both a V gene segment and a J gene segment was required. Rearrangements were classified as productive when the CDR3 lacked stop codons and remained in frame with V and J, and all other rearrangements were classified as non-productive. CDR3 was defined by IMGT convention, running from the second conserved V-encoded cysteine to the conserved J-encoded phenylalanine. The earlier analysis of about 610 of the donors excluded any sequence lacking an unambiguous match to a single V gene segment. An earlier analysis of a few hundred of the donors called V segments functional above 56.7% productive rearrangements and segregating when the between-donor standard deviation exceeded 5%. A statistical classification framework was developed to diagnose cytomegalovirus status using the catalog of TCR beta chain sequences. In a later analysis, V and J genes were assigned by comparing TCR nucleotide sequences against IMGT/GENE-DB human TR gene sequences. A later analysis assigned CDR3 sequences and most-parsimonious VDJ recombination scenarios with the TCRdist pipeline. In a later analysis, every TCR beta chain was defined by the combination of its CDR3 amino acid sequence and its V-gene family, and reads without a unique V-gene family were dropped. A later analysis removed several hundred highly shared, low-generation-probability nucleotide sequences to deal with suspected cross-contamination and a sequencing artifact. In a later analysis, a clonal expansion index was calculated for each public chain from normalized within-repertoire ranks of inferred template counts. A later analysis computed generation probabilities with a VDJ recombination model fitted to out-of-frame rearrangements, and checked the results against IGoR. A later analysis scored TCR-TCR, TCR-HLA and TCR-CMV co-occurrence with hypergeometric tests, applying a repertoire-size bias correction to TCR pairs. In a later analysis, false discovery rates were estimated by permuting HLA or CMV assignments 20 times. In a later analysis, co-occurring TCRs were grouped using DBSCAN, with TCRdist sequence similarity added in when clustering inside HLA-allele-positive subsets. For co-occurrence clustering, repertoires with fewer than 30,000 or more than 120,000 public chains were excluded, along with 4 to 6 repertoires with anomalous nucleotide sharing. TCRdb holds this immuneACCESS table with in-frame rearrangements only. Some clones are missing; in checked studies, unresolved V genes explain under half, and the rest has no known cause. V and J calls and clone size are those listed in that table; D and trimming were worked out from the DNA. Counted in this sample were around 160,000 clones; approximately 80% of them appeared once. The biggest ten clones account for roughly 2% of the sample.

The TCR was taken from a man aged 50-60 years in good health and CMV-seropositive. The sequenced sample consisted of PBMCs. This receptor chain uses TRBV19 and TRBJ1-5; the central 8 bases match TRBD1. Read as DNA, the sequence is TGTGCCAGTAGTACACAGGGGGGTAGCAATCAGCCCCAGCATTTT. Translated, this is CASSTQGGSNQPQHF.